Presented here are 30 T cell receptor beta chains from one specimen sequenced in a study of molecular identifiers for immune sequencing clone quantification. Each CDR3 protein is one row after TCRdb ran MiXCR on the PCR reads. The table shows about half a million distinct CDR3 sequences, with about a fifth occurring only once. The sequenced sample was naive CD8+ T cells from blood, with Jurkat cell RNA spiked in. Noted subset: FACS-sorted CD8+CD4-CCR7+CD45RA+ naive T cells. Receptors were obtained from a human donor in good health. Some libraries in this study had Jurkat cell RNA spiked in.

This clonotype was counted many times. The genes are TRBV28 and TRBJ2-1; TRBD2 matches 8 bases. V dropped 9 bases and J dropped 4; count of bases not matched to a gene: 5. The CDR3 sequence is 13 residues long. Germline CDR1 is MDHEN and CDR2 is SYDVKM. DNA for the CDR3: TGTGCCAGTGGACTAGCTGATTACAATGAGCAGTTCTTC. Amino acids: CASGLADYNEQFF.

This clonotype appeared many times. The V gene is TRBV7-9, the J gene TRBJ1-5; 7 bases line up with TRBD1. Germline lookup yields CDR1 SEHNR and CDR2 FQNEAQ (reference sequence). The CDR3 runs 15 residues. The trim removed 5 bases at V and 2 bases at J, leaving 6 bases unmatched. The CDR3 nucleotides read TGTGCCAGCAGCCAAGACAGGGTTGGCAATCAGCCCCAGCATTTT. Translation gives CASSQDRVGNQPQHF.

The gene calls are TRBV7-6 and TRBJ2-2; 9 bases are a match to TRBD2. This CDR3 has 15 residues. Looked up from germline, CDR1 is SGHVS and CDR2 is FNYEAQ. Trimming took 3 bases from V and 5 from J; bases not matched to a gene: 4. Here the CDR3 reads CASSFSGSGTGELFF. As DNA, the CDR3 is TGTGCCAGCAGCTTTAGCGGGAGTGGGACCGGGGAGCTGTTTTTT.

There are many counts of this clonotype. This chain joins TRBV6-1 and TRBJ2-5; 8 positions match TRBD1. V lost 6 bases and J lost 5; bases outside the gene matches: 11. Germline values: CDR1 MNHNS, CDR2 SASEGT. CDR3 size: 15 residues. This chain's CDR3 is CASRIDTGGPETQYF. The CDR3 nucleotides are TGTGCCAGCAGGATCGATACAGGGGGACCGGAGACCCAGTACTTC.

The chain uses TRBV27 and TRBJ2-1; TRBD2 matches at 9 bases. The CDR3 extends over 15 amino acids. Germline V gene lookup returns CDR1 MNHEY and CDR2 SMNVEV (reference sequence). The trim removed 3 bases at V and 9 bases at J, leaving 9 bases unmatched. CDR3 nucleotides: TGTGCCAGCAGTTTGTCTAGCGGGATCATCGGTGAGCAGTTCTTC. This encodes CASSLSSGIIGEQFF.

The gene calls are TRBV7-2 and TRBJ2-5; D is unclear. The CDR3 runs to 15 residues. Per the germline V gene, CDR1 is SGHTA and CDR2 is FQGNSA. V was clipped by 2 bases and J by 0 bases, with 10 bases between them. CDR3 nucleotides: TGTGCCAGCAGCTTAAACGGGCCAGACCAAGAGACCCAGTACTTC. This translates into CASSLNGPDQETQYF.

As regards this clonotype: This CDR3 fails to terminate in the conserved phenylalanine or tryptophan, so it likely reflects a read error. This chain links TRBV18 with TRBJ2-5; D not certain. The CDR3 loop spans 15 amino acids. Germline V gene lookup returns CDR1 KGHSH and CDR2 LQKENI. Deletions cut 4 bases from V and 2 bases from J, with 14 bases between. The CDR3 DNA sequence: TGTGCCAGCTCACTTTGGAGTGCAGAACAAGAGACCCAGTACCTC. It encodes CASSLWSAEQETQYL.

V gene TRBV27 combines with J gene TRBJ2-1; D is ambiguous. From germline, CDR1 is MNHEY and CDR2 SMNVEV (reference sequence). The CDR3 contains 11 residues. V was clipped by 10 bases and J by 7 bases, with 11 bases between them. CDR3 sequence (DNA): TGTGCCACCAGCCTAGGGAATGAGCAGTTCTTC. Translating gives CATSLGNEQFF.

This clonotype came up many times. This chain connects TRBV15 to TRBJ1-5, with D maybe TRBD1 (5 bases). The CDR3 extends over 16 amino acids. CDR1 and CDR2 (germline): LNHNV, YYDKDF (reference sequence). Trimming took 0 bases from V and 2 from J, leaving 11 bases between them. The CDR3 spells CATSRDWAGRNQPQHF. In DNA, the CDR3 is TGTGCCACCAGCAGAGATTGGGCAGGGCGCAATCAGCCCCAGCATTTT.

This clonotype was detected many times. The rearrangement links TRBV7-9 to TRBJ1-5; no clear D gene. Trimming shortened V by 1 base and J by 7 bases, and 14 bases separated the two germline ends. Germline V lookup: CDR1 SEHNR, CDR2 FQNEAQ (reference sequence). The CDR3 is made up of 15 amino acids. The CDR3 is CASSLGKGREQPQHF. Written as DNA, the CDR3 is TGTGCCAGCAGCTTAGGTAAAGGGAGGGAGCAGCCCCAGCATTTT.

On this clonotype itself: This sequence may be a read error, since a much larger clone differs from it by one base. The gene calls are TRBV7-9 and TRBJ1-3, with a weak D call TRBD1 (5 bases). The CDR3 sequence is 19 residues long. Germline CDR1 is SEHNR and CDR2 is FQNEAQ (reference sequence). CDR3 DNA: TGTGCCAGCAGCTATTTAGGGGTTGTTGGCCCTAGCTCTGGAGACACCATATATTTT. This codes for CASSYLGVVGPSSGDTIYF.

There are a few counts of this clonotype. In DNA form, the CDR3 reads TGTGCCAGCAGCTTAAGTTCCACAGACTACAATGAGCAGTTCTTC. Its translation is CASSLSSTDYNEQFF. The V call is TRBV11-2, the J call TRBJ2-1; D unresolved. The V gene's germline CDR1 is SGHAT and CDR2 FQNNGV. The CDR3 contains 15 residues. V was cut by 2 bases and J by 3 bases, with 11 bases left in between. The full variable domain, in which reference TRBV11-2 and TRBJ2-1 provide the parts outside the CDR3, is EAGVAQSPRYKIIEKRQSVAFWCNPISGHATLYWYQQILGQGPKLLIQFQNNGVVDDSQLPKDRFSAERLKGVDSTLKIQPAKLEDSAVYLCASSLSSTDYNEQFFGPGTRLTVL.

Turning to this clonotype: This may arise from a read error, as a much more abundant clone is one base away. The rearrangement joins TRBV14 to TRBJ2-3; D ambiguous. CDR1 is SGHDN and CDR2 is FVKESK in the germline V gene. This CDR3 spans 12 amino acids. V was shortened by 10 bases and J by 3 bases, with 11 bases between the two germline ends. The CDR3 spells CATSGRTDTQYF. DNA for the CDR3: TGTGCCACCTCTGGCAGAACAGATACGCAGTATTTT.

There are a few counts of this clonotype. V usage is TRBV5-5 and J usage is TRBJ1-4; the D gene is possibly TRBD1 (5 bases). The CDR3 loop spans 16 amino acids. The germline CDR1 and CDR2 sequences are SGHKS and YYEKEE (reference sequence). The germline V and J ends were trimmed by 2 bases and 0 bases, with 11 bases remaining between them. This CDR3 is CASSLLGGATNEKLFF. The CDR3 bases are TGTGCCAGCAGCTTATTGGGGGGAGCAACTAATGAAAAACTGTTTTTT. The full variable domain, rest sourced from reference TRBV5-5 and TRBJ1-4, is DAGVTQSPTHLIKTRGQQVTLRCSPISGHKSVSWYQQVLGQGPQFIFQYYEKEERGRGNFPDRFSARQFPNYSSELNVNALLLGDSALYLCASSLLGGATNEKLFFGSGTQLSVL.

This clonotype has at least ten counts. This chain joins TRBV6-5 and TRBJ2-3, with D possibly being TRBD2 (7 bases). Germline V CDR1 and CDR2: MNHEY, SVGAGI. V was clipped by 2 bases and J by 3 bases, with 15 bases between them. The CDR3 contains 16 residues. The CDR3: CASSYAGGQRTDTQYF. As DNA, the CDR3 is TGTGCCAGCAGTTACGCCGGGGGGCAGAGGACAGATACGCAGTATTTT.

This clonotype has at least ten counts. The J gene is TRBJ2-3, the V gene TRBV19, with D unclear. CDR1 is LNHDA and CDR2 is SQIVND in the germline V gene (reference sequence). The CDR3 loop spans 18 amino acids. V lost 1 base and J 0 bases, leaving 17 bases between the germline ends. This CDR3 reads CASSIGSWKSASTDTQYF. CDR3 in DNA: TGTGCCAGTAGTATAGGATCGTGGAAGTCCGCTAGCACAGATACGCAGTATTTT.

A remark on this clonotype: A much larger clone sits a single nucleotide away, making a read error possible. The DNA is omitted, as the CDR3 cannot be located on it reliably, and the CDR3 follows TCRdb's listing. The chain is built from TRBV4-3 and TRBJ2-1. The CDR3 adds up to 17 amino acids, both ends counted. Germline-derived CDR1 and CDR2 are LGHNA and YSLEER. CDR3: CASSQDVGFGSYNEQLF.

A note on this clonotype: A much larger clone is a single base away; this may be a read error. The chain has TRBV12-3 or TRBV12-4 and TRBJ2-2; D may correspond to TRBD1 or TRBD2 (5 bases each). CDR3 length equals 15 residues. The CDR3 DNA sequence: TGTGCCAGCACCCTAGTGGGGGTGAACGCCGGGGAGCTGTTTTTT. It specifies CASTLVGVNAGELFF.

Note on this clonotype: This could be a read error, since a much larger clone is one nucleotide away. Here the CDR3 DNA reads TGCGCCAGCAGCCAATCACAGCTGATGAACACTGAAGCTTTCTTT. As protein: CASSQSQLMNTEAFF. V and J are TRBV4-1 and TRBJ1-1; D is undetermined. The germline CDR1 and CDR2 sequences are MGHRA and YSYEKL. Trimming cost V 2 bases and J 0 bases, with 10 bases left between them. This CDR3 region has 15 residues.

There are many counts of this clonotype. The chain is built from TRBV6-6 and TRBJ2-3; 8 nucleotides match TRBD2. The ends lost 2 bases at V and 3 bases at J; junction bases unmatched: 13. CDR1 is MNHNY, CDR2 SVGAGI, per germline (reference sequence). The CDR3 covers 18 residues. CDR3 protein: CASSYALLAGKVTDTQYF. CDR3 in DNA: TGTGCCAGCAGTTACGCCCTCTTAGCGGGAAAAGTGACAGATACGCAGTATTTT.

The sample holds many counts of this clonotype. The V call is TRBV7-9, the J call TRBJ1-5; the D is unclear. V dropped 5 bases and J dropped 0 bases, with 8 bases sitting between them. The germline V gene encodes CDR1 SEHNR and CDR2 FQNEAQ (reference sequence). There are 14 residues in the CDR3. The DNA of the CDR3 is TGTGCCAGCAGCGCGACCTATAGCAATCAGCCCCAGCATTTT. Translation: CASSATYSNQPQHF.

As for this clonotype: This may be a read error: a much more frequent sequence differs by one nucleotide. This rearrangement joins TRBV7-9 to TRBJ1-1; TRBD1 might be the D (6 bases). CDR3 length equals 15 residues. Germline-derived CDR1 and CDR2 are SEHNR and FQNEAQ (reference sequence). The CDR3 loop reads CASSLVWEGGTEALF. In nucleotides, the CDR3 is TGTGCCAGCAGCTTAGTGTGGGAAGGGGGGACTGAAGCTCTCTTT.

The chain couples TRBV19 to TRBJ2-5, with D tentatively TRBD1 or TRBD2 (5 bases each). Between the trimmed V and J ends, which lost 5 bases and 5 bases, there was a span of 15 bases. CDR3 length: 14 residues. Germline CDR1 LNHDA, CDR2 SQIVND (reference sequence). CDR3 nucleotide sequence: TGTGCCAGTAGTGTCGGGACGGTCCTTGAGACCCAGTACTTC. This sequence encodes CASSVGTVLETQYF.

V and J are TRBV27 and TRBJ2-7; 7 positions match TRBD2. This CDR3 is 14 amino acids long. The junction had 4 bases not matched to a gene; V was cut back by 2 bases and J by 3 bases. Per germline, CDR1 MNHEY and CDR2 SMNVEV (reference sequence). The CDR3 DNA reads as TGTGCCAGCAGTTTAGGGACTACCATCTACGAGCAGTACTTC. This sequence encodes CASSLGTTIYEQYF.

The sample holds many counts of this clonotype. The chain couples TRBV7-9 to TRBJ2-5; 8 nucleotides agree with TRBD1. Germline V lookup: CDR1 SEHNR, CDR2 FQNEAQ (reference sequence). The CDR3 is made up of 15 amino acids. J gave up 5 bases and V 2 bases, and 7 bases lay outside the gene matches. In nucleotides, the CDR3 is TGTGCCAGCAGCTTACGGACAGGGTTGGAGGAGACCCAGTACTTC. Its protein is CASSLRTGLEETQYF.

This clonotype was found many times. This chain uses TRBV6-2 or TRBV6-3 with TRBJ2-3; 7 bases match TRBD1. Germline V gene lookup returns CDR1 MNHEY and CDR2 SVGEGT. J lost 4 bases, V lost 7 bases, and 11 bases had no gene match. The CDR3 covers 15 residues. The CDR3 DNA is TGTGCCAGCAACCTTTACGCAGGGGGTTCAGATACGCAGTATTTT. Translation gives CASNLYAGGSDTQYF.

As for this clonotype: Given a much more abundant clone one base away, this may be a read error. The rearrangement links TRBV30 to TRBJ1-1; D gene ambiguous. The CDR3 sequence is 15 residues long. The germline gives CDR1 GTSNPN, CDR2 SVGIG (reference sequence). This CDR3 is CAWSVLGSGQDEALF. CDR3 DNA: TGTGCCTGGAGTGTACTTGGTAGTGGGCAGGATGAAGCTTTATTT.

This sequence joins TRBV12-3 or TRBV12-4 and TRBJ1-6, with a possible D match to TRBD1 (5 bases). This CDR3 is built from 16 residues. Trimming pared 1 base from V and 10 bases from J, leaving 17 bases between. The CDR3, as DNA: TGTGCCAGCAGTTTAGGCAGGGATATTTGGAGCTCACCCCTCCACTTT. It specifies CASSLGRDIWSSPLHF.

The chain recombines TRBV16 with TRBJ1-6, with D hard to call. CDR1 KGHSY and CDR2 FQNENV come from the germline V gene. The CDR3 covers 18 residues. Deletions cut 7 bases from V and 7 bases from J, with 26 bases between. CDR3 protein: CASNPELRQRHVNSPLHF. CDR3 coding DNA: TGTGCCAGCAACCCTGAGCTTCGGCAACGACACGTAAATTCACCCCTCCACTTT.

In its sample, this clonotype was seen many times. The chain combines TRBV27 with TRBJ2-7; D gene ambiguous. This CDR3 comprises 14 residues. Germline loops: CDR1 MNHEY, CDR2 SMNVEV (reference sequence). The germline V and J ends were trimmed by 5 bases and 2 bases, with 13 bases remaining between them. CDR3 in amino acids: CASSPVGQAYEQYF. The CDR3 DNA reads TGTGCCAGCAGTCCTGTGGGCCAGGCCTACGAGCAGTACTTC.